This T cell receptor beta chain was captured by sequencing in a study of Ad26.COV2.S vaccination and SARS-CoV-2 variants. The CDR3 runs 13 residues. Germline-derived CDR1 and CDR2 are KGHDR and SFDVKD. V gave up 8 bases and J gave up 3 bases; unmatched junction bases: 3. Repertoires were generated with immunoSEQ multiplex PCR, while TCRdb's copy carries only in-frame clones and drops some. There are about 680,000 clones in the sample; 70% to 90% occur only once, and about 1.5% lies in the top ten. Documented treatment: roughly 19 received Ad26.COV2.S at low or high dose, single or two shots; roughly five received placebo; per-sample allocation not given. Collection of the samples took place on day 63 after the first injection of vaccine or placebo. A note on this clone: Other nucleotide sequences in the sample specify the same CDR3.

The rearrangement links TRBV24-1 to TRBJ2-1; the match to TRBD2 covers 7 bases. The TCR sequence derives from a person aged 18-60 years who received the Ad26.COV2.S COVID-19 vaccine or a placebo. Material: peripheral blood, obtained in a trial of Ad26.COV2.S vaccine versus placebo. The CDR3 sequence: CATMASGYNEQFF. CDR3 in DNA: TGTGCCACCATGGCTAGCGGCTACAATGAGCAGTTCTTC.